Below, one T cell receptor (beta chain) is given with its context. Its antigen remains unknown. The sample belongs to a study of post-analysis software for immune sequencing data. Broader study findings: Samples prepared in the same batch strongly co-clustered by F measure. Comparison of patients with controls showed four or five TRBV segments more frequent in patients, TRBV5-6, TRBV5-1 and TRBV20-1 among them.

The J segment lost 6 bases and the V segment lost 5 bases, leaving 9 bases of the junction unmatched. This CDR3 region has 15 residues. Each TCR beta cDNA library carried unique molecular identifiers. Researchers reported roughly 0.5 million cDNA molecules coming from roughly 0.93 to 9.6 million T cells. TCRdb processed the PCR reads anew with MiXCR; each CDR3 protein has one entry. In the table there are roughly 800,000 distinct CDR3 sequences, about 45% of which are singletons. Sequencing used blood. The chain has TRBV12-3 or TRBV12-4 and TRBJ2-1; 8 bases align to TRBD2. The origin of this receptor is a girl under 18 with multiple sclerosis. CDR3 DNA sequence: TGTGCCAGCAGTCCGGGGACTAGATCTCCCAATGAGCAGTTCTTC. Amino acids: CASSPGTRSPNEQFF.